This T cell receptor beta chain was retrieved from a study of blood T cell repertoires in COVID-19. Study summary: Specimens from acute and convalescent COVID-19 originated in the United States, Italy and Spain. T cells, B-cell-depleted T cells, or PBMCs provided the cDNA or gDNA that served as material.

Per the original data handling: Estimation of nucleated cell counts relied on the amplification of reference gene primers. Here immunoSEQ multiplex PCR was the method, and the copy in TCRdb shows in-frame clones only, minus some. The V and J calls and the clone size are those of that table, but D and trimming were determined from the DNA. There are around 67,000 clones in the sample; around four fifths occur only once, and less than 45% lies in the top ten. V lost 2 bases to trimming and J lost 5 bases; unmatched junction nucleotides: 8. CDR3 length equals 15 residues. Germline lookup yields CDR1 MNHEY and CDR2 SVGEGT.

Sequenced material: peripheral blood. The clonotype was recovered from a man aged 65 to 85 with acute or convalescent COVID-19. The chain carries TRBV6-2 or TRBV6-3 and TRBJ1-1, with 7 positions matching TRBD1. Written as DNA, the CDR3 is TGTGCCAGCAGTTACCCGGAAGGGGGCCGGACTGAAGCTTTCTTT. It specifies CASSYPEGGRTEAFF.